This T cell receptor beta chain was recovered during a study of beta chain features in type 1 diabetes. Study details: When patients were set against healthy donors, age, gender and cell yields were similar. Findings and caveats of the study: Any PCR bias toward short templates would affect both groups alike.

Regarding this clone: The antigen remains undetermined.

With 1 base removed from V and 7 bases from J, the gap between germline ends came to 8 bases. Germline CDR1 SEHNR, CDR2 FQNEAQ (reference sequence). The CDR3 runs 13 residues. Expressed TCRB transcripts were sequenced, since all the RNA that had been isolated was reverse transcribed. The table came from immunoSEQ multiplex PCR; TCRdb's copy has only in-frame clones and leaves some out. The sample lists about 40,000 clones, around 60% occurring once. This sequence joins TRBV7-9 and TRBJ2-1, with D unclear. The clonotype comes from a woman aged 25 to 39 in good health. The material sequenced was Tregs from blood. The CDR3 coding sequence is TGTGCCAGCAGCTTAGACCCGGAGAATGAGCAGTTCTTC. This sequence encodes CASSLDPENEQFF.